This TCR beta chain was found in a study of metastatic and nonmetastatic thyroid tumors. With MiXCR, TCRdb called clones anew from the PCR reads. The table lists approximately 50,000 clones, roughly 22% of them singletons. Nobody among the patients had been given any treatment before thyroid surgery. About this clone: Germline and junction disagree at one end, which may indicate a read error.

In germline, CDR1 is SGHRS, CDR2 YFSETQ. The CDR3 covers 17 residues. This rearrangement joins TRBV5-1 to TRBJ2-3; either TRBD1 or TRBD2 may fit D (7 bases each). The specimen was blood. The TCR was taken from a female donor with papillary thyroid cancer or a benign thyroid nodule (not recorded which). Some clones in this sample may be carry-over from other donors' samples. CDR3 sequence: CARSFDERQGLTVTQYF. Here the CDR3 DNA reads TGCGCCAGGAGCTTTGATGAGCGACAGGGACTAACAGTTACGCAGTATTTT.